What follows describes a single TCR beta chain. This sample is drawn from a study of blood T cell repertoires in COVID-19. Study overall: The origin of the acute and convalescent COVID-19 samples was the United States, Italy and Spain. T cells, B-cell-depleted T cells, or PBMCs provided the cDNA or gDNA that served as material.

Germline V CDR1 and CDR2: MDHEN, SYDVKM. There are 15 residues in the CDR3. V was clipped by 5 bases and J by 0 bases, with 11 bases between them. Under the authors' procedure: Reference gene primer amplification yielded estimated nucleated cell counts. Measured with immunoSEQ multiplex PCR; TCRdb has only the in-frame clones, and not every one. V and J calls and clone size are copied from that table; D and trimming were computed from the DNA. The sample yields 75,000 to 80,000 clones, approximately 90% seen once. Sequenced material: peripheral blood. The source is a human donor in a cohort sampled during active COVID-19. The V call is TRBV28, the J call TRBJ1-5; D call uncertain. CDR3 bases: TGTGCCAGCAGTCAAGGAGGAGATAGCAATCAGCCCCAGCATTTT. Translated, it gives CASSQGGDSNQPQHF.